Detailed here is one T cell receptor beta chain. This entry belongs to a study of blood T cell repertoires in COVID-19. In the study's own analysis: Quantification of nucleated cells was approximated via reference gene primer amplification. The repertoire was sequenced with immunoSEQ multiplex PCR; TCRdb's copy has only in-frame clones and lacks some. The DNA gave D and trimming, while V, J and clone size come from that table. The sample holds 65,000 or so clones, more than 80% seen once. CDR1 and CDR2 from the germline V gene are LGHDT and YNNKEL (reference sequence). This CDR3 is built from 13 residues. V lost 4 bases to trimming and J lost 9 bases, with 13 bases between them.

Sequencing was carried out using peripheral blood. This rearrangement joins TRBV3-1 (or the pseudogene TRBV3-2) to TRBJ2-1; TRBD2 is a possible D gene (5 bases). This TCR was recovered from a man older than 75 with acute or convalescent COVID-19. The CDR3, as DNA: TGTGCCAGCAGCCCAGTACTAGTCTCTGAGCAGTTCTTC. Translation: CASSPVLVSEQFF.